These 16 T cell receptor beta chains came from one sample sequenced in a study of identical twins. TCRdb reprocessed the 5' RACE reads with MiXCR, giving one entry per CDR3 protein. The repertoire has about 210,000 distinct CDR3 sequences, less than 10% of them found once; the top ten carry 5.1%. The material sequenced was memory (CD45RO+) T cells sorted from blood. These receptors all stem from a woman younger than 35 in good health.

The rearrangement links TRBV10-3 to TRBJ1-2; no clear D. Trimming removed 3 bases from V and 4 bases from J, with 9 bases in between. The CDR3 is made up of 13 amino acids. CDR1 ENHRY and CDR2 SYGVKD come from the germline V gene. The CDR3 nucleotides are TGTGCCATCAGTGAACAGCTATCCTATGGCTACACCTTC. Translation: CAISEQLSYGYTF.

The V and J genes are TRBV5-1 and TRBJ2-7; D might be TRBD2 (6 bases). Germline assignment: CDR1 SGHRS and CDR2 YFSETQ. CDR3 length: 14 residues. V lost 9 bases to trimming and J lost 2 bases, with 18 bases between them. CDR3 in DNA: TGCGCCACCCGCCGGGGTAGCGGAACCTACGAGCAGTACTTC. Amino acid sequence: CATRRGSGTYEQYF.

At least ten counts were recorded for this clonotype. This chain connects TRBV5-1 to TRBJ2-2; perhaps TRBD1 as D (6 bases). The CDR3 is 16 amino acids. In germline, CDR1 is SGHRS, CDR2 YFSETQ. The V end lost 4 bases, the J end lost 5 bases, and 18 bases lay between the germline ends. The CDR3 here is CASSPDGQGRTGELFF. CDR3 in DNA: TGCGCCAGCAGCCCGGACGGCCAGGGGAGAACCGGGGAGCTGTTTTTT.

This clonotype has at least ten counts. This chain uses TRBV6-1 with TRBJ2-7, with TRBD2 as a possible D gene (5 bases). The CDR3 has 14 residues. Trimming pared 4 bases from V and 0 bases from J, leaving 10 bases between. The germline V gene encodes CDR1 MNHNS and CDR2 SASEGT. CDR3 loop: CASSVWGASYEQYF. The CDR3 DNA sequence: TGTGCCAGCAGTGTTTGGGGAGCCTCCTACGAGCAGTACTTC.

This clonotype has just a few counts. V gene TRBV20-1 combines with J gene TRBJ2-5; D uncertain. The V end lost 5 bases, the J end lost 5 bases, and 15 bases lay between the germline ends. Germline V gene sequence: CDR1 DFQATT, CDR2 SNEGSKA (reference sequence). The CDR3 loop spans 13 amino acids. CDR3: CSAPGFGRETQYF. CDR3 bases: TGCAGTGCTCCGGGTTTTGGGCGGGAGACCCAGTACTTC.

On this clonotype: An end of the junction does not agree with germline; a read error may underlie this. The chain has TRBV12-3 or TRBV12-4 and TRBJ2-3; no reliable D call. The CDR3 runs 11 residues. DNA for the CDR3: TGTGCCAGCAGTTTAGACTGGACCCTCTCTTTT. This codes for CASSLDWTLSF.

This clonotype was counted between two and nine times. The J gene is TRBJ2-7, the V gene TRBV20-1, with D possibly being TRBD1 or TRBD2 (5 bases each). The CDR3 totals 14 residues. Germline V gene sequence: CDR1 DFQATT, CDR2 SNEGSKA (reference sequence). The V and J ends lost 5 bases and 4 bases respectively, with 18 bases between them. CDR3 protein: CSAPRSGTQYEQYF. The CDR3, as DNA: TGCAGTGCTCCCAGGAGTGGGACGCAGTACGAGCAGTACTTC.

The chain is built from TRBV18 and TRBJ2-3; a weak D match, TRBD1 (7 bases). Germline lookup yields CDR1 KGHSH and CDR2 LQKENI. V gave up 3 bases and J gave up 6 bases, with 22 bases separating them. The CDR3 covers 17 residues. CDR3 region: CASSPQGGQPTGDTQYF. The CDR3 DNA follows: TGTGCCAGCTCACCGCAGGGGGGACAGCCTACTGGGGATACGCAGTATTTT.

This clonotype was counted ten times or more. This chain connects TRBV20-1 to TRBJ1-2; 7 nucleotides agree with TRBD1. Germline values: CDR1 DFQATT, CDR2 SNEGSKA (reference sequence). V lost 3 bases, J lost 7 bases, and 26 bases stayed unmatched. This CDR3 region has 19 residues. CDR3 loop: CSARVGQGVPSHPGRGYTF. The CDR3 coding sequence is TGCAGTGCTAGGGTAGGGCAGGGGGTCCCGTCGCATCCAGGTCGTGGCTACACCTTC.

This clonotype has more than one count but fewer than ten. The CDR3 DNA sequence: TGTGCCAGCAGCTCCTTTCGGGGATCCTACAATGAGCAGTTCTTC. Amino acids: CASSSFRGSYNEQFF. J is TRBJ2-1 and V is TRBV7-8, with D maybe TRBD2 (5 bases). The CDR3 extends over 15 amino acids. V was clipped by 4 bases and J by 1 base, with 11 bases between them. Germline-derived CDR1 and CDR2 are SGHVS and FQNEAQ.

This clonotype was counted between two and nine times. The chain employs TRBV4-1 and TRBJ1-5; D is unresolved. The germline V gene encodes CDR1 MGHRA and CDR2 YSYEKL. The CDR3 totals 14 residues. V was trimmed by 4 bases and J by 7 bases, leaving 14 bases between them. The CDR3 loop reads CASSLLRGVQPQHF. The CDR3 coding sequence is TGCGCCAGCAGCCTCCTTCGCGGGGTGCAGCCCCAGCATTTT.

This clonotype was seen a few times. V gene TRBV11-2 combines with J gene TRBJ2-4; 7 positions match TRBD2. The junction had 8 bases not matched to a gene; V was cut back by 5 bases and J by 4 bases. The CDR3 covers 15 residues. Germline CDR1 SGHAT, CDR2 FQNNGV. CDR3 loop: CASSPLELAKNIQYF. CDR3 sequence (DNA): TGTGCCAGCAGCCCTCTGGAACTAGCGAAAAACATTCAGTACTTC. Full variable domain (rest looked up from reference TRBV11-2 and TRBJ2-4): EAGVAQSPRYKIIEKRQSVAFWCNPISGHATLYWYQQILGQGPKLLIQFQNNGVVDDSQLPKDRFSAERLKGVDSTLKIQPAKLEDSAVYLCASSPLELAKNIQYFGAGTRLSVL.

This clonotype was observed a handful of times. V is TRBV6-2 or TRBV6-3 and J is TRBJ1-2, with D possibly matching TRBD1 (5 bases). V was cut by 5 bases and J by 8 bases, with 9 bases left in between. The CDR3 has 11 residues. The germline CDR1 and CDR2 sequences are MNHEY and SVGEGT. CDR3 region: CASSSSGGYTF. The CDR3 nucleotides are TGTGCCAGCAGTAGCTCAGGGGGCTACACCTTC.

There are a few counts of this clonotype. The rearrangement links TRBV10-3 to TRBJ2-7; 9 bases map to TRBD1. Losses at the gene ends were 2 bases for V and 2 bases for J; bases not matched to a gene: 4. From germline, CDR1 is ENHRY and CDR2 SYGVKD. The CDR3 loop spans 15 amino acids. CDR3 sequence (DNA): TGTGCCATCAGTGAGGTGGGGACAGGGCCCTACGAGCAGTACTTC. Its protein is CAISEVGTGPYEQYF.

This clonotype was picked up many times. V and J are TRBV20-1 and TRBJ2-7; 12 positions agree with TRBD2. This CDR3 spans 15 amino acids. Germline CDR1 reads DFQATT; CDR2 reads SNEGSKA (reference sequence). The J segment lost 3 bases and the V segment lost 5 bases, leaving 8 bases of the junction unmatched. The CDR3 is CSARVLAGGLYEQYF. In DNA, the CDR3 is TGCAGTGCTCGGGTTCTAGCGGGAGGGCTCTACGAGCAGTACTTC.

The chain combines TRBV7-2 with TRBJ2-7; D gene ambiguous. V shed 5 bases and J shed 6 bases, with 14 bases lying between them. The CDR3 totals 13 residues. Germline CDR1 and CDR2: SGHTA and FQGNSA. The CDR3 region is CASSPGSWREQYF. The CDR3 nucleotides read TGTGCCAGCAGCCCCGGGTCGTGGCGCGAGCAGTACTTC.